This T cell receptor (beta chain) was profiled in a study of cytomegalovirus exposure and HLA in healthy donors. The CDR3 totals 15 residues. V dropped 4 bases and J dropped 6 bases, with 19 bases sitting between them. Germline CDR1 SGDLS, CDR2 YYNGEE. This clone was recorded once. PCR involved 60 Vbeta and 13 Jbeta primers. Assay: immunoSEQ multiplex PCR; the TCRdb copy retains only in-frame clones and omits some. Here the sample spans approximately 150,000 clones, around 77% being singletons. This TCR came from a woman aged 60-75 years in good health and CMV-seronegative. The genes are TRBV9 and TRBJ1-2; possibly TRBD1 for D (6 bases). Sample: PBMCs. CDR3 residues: CASSLSPGGQNGYTF. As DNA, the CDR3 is TGTGCCAGCAGCTTATCCCCCGGGGGGCAGAATGGCTACACCTTC.